Detailed here is one TCR beta chain. This sample is part of a study of control samples from healthy donors and cancer patients. Data came from immunoSEQ multiplex PCR; TCRdb stores just in-frame clones and leaves some out. The sample holds some 28,000 clones, 70% to 85% seen once. V was pared by 7 bases and J by 4 bases, with 12 bases of the junction left unmatched. The germline gives CDR1 LNHDA, CDR2 SQIVND (reference sequence). The CDR3 contains 16 residues. The sequencing sample was made of PBMCs. The sequence came from a man in his sixties with head and neck cancer. The chain uses TRBV19 and TRBJ2-5; TRBD1 matches 10 bases. In DNA, the CDR3 is TGTGCCAGTACCAGAACCGGGACAGGGGTACGAGAGACCCAGTACTTC. Translation: CASTRTGTGVRETQYF.